The source of this T cell receptor (beta chain) is a study of cytomegalovirus exposure and HLA in healthy donors. The CDR3 sequence is 14 residues long. CDR1 is SGDLS, CDR2 YYNGEE, per germline. V shed 4 bases and J shed 10 bases, with 18 bases lying between them. To note about this clone: Its antigen is currently unknown.

Primers included in the PCR were 60 Vbeta and 13 Jbeta primers. Produced via immunoSEQ multiplex PCR; TCRdb's table is partial and in-frame only. The sample records 100,000 to 150,000 clones, 74% being singletons. Notes on the study in general: Generally TCR sequences proved uncommon, though certain public TCRs appeared in numerous donors.

The clonotype comes from a male donor in good health and CMV-seronegative. The sample comprised PBMCs. This rearrangement joins TRBV9 to TRBJ1-5; D is perhaps TRBD1 (6 bases). CDR3 nucleotides: TGTGCCAGCAGCCCGAGGGGGACGGGCGAACCCCAGCATTTT. Encoded protein: CASSPRGTGEPQHF. The full variable domain, completed using reference TRBV9 and TRBJ1-5, is DSGVTQTPKHLITATGQRVTLRCSPRSGDLSVYWYQQSLDQGLQFLIQYYNGEERAKGNILERFSAQQFPDLHSELNLSSLELGDSALYFCASSPRGTGEPQHFGDGTRLSIL.